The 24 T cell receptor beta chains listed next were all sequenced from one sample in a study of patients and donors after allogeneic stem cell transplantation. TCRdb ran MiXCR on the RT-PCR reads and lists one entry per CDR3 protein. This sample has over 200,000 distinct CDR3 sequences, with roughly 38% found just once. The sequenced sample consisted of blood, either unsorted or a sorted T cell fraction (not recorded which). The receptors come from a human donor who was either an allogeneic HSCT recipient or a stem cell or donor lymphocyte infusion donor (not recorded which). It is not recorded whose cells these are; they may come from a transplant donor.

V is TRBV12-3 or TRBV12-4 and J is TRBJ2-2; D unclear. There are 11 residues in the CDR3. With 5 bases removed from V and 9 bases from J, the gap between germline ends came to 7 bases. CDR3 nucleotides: TGTGCCAGCAGTCGCGGAAGGGAGCTGTTTTTT. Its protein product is CASSRGRELFF.

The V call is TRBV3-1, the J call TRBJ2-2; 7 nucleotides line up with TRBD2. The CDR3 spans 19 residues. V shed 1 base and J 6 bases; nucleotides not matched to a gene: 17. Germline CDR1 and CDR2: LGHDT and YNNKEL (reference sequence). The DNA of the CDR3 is TGTGCCAGCAGCCAAGCCCCGGCCGTGACTAGCTTTCAATCCGGGGAGCTGTTTTTT. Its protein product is CASSQAPAVTSFQSGELFF. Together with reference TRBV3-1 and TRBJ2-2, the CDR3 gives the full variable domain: DTAVSQTPKYLVTQMGNDKSIKCEQNLGHDTMYWYKQDSKKFLKIMFSYNNKELIINETVPNRFSPKSPDKAHLNLHINSLELGDSAVYFCASSQAPAVTSFQSGELFFGEGSRLTVL.

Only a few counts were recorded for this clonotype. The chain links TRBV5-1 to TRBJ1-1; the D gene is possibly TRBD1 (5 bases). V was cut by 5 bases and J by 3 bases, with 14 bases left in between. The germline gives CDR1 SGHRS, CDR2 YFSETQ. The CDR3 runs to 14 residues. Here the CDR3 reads CASSRIRADTEAFF. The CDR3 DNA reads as TGCGCCAGCAGTCGCATCAGGGCGGACACTGAAGCTTTCTTT.

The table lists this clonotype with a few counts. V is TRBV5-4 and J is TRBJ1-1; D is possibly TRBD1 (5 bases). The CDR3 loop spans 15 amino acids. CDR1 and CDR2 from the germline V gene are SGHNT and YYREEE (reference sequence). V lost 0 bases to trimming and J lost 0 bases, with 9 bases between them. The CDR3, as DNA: TGTGCCAGCAGCTTGGGGGAGGGGTTGAACACTGAAGCTTTCTTT. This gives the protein CASSLGEGLNTEAFF.

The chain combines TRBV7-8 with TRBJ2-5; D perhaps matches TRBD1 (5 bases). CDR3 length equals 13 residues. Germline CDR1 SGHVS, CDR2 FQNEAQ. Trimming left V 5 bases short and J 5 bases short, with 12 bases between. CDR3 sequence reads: CASSQGSRETQYF. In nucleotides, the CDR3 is TGTGCCAGCAGCCAGGGATCTCGGGAGACCCAGTACTTC.

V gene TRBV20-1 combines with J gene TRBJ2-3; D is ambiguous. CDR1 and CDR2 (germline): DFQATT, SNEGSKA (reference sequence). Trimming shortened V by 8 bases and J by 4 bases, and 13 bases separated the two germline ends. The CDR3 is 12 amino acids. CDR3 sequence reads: CSTPDYSDTQYF. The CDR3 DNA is TGCAGTACACCCGATTACTCAGATACGCAGTATTTT.

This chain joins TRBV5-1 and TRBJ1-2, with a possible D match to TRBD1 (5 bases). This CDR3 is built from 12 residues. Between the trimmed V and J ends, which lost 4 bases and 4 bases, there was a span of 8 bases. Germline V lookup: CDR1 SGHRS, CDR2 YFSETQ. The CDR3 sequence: CASSRGLYGYTF. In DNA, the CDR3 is TGCGCCAGCAGCAGGGGTCTCTATGGCTACACCTTC.

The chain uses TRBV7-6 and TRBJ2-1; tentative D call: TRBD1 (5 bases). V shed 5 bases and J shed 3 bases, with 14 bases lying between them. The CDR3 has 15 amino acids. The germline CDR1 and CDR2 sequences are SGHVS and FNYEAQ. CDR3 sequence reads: CASSLRVEDYNEQFF. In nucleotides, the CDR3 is TGTGCCAGCAGCCTCAGGGTCGAGGACTACAATGAGCAGTTCTTC.

CDR3 amino acids: CASSHPGGGNTIYF. The CDR3, as DNA: TGTGCCAGCAGCCACCCCGGGGGCGGAAACACCATATATTTT. The gene calls are TRBV7-6 and TRBJ1-3, with D maybe TRBD1 (6 bases). Between the trimmed V and J ends, which lost 5 bases and 4 bases, there was a span of 12 bases. There are 14 residues in the CDR3. Germline lookup yields CDR1 SGHVS and CDR2 FNYEAQ.

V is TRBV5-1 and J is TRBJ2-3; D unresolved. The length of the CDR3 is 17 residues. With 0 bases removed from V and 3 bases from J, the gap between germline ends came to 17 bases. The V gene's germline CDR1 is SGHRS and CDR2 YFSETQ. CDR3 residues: CASSLGQQPFQTDTQYF. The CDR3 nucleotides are TGCGCCAGCAGCTTGGGGCAGCAACCTTTTCAAACAGATACGCAGTATTTT. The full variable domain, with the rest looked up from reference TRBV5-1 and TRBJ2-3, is KAGVTQTPRYLIKTRGQQVTLSCSPISGHRSVSWYQQTPGQGLQFLFEYFSETQRNKGNFPGRFSGRQFSNSRSEMNVSTLELGDSALYLCASSLGQQPFQTDTQYFGPGTRLTVL.

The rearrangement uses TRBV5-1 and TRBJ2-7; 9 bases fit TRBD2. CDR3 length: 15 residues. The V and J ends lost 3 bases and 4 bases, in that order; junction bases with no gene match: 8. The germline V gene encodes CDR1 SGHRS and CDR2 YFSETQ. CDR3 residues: CASSSAGGLDYEQYF. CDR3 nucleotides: TGCGCCAGCAGCTCCGCGGGGGGGCTCGATTACGAGCAGTACTTC.

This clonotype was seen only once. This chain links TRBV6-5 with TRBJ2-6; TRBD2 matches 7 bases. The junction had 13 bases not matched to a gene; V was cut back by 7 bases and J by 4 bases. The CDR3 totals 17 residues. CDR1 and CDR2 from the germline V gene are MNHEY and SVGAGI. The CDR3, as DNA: TGTGCCAGCACAACTCGGGACCCCGGGAGGGGGGCCAACGTCCTGACTTTC. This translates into CASTTRDPGRGANVLTF.

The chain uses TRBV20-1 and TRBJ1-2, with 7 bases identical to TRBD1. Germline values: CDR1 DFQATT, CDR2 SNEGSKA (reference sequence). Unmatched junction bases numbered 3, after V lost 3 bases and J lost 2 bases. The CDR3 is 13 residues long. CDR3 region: CSASGGQNYGYTF. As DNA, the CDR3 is TGCAGTGCTAGTGGGGGACAGAACTATGGCTACACCTTC.

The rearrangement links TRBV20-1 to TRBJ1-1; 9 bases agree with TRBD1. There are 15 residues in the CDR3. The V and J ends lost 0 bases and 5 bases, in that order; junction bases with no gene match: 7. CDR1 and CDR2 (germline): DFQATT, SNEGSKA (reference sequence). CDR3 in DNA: TGCAGTGCTAGAGAAGCGACAGGGGGGAGGACTGAAGCTTTCTTT. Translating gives CSAREATGGRTEAFF.

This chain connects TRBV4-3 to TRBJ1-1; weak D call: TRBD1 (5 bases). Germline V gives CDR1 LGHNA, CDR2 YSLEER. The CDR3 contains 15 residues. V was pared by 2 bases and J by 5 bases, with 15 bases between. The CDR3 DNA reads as TGCGCCAGCAGCCAATTCCAGCGGGGCCCGACTGAAGCTTTCTTT. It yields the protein CASSQFQRGPTEAFF.

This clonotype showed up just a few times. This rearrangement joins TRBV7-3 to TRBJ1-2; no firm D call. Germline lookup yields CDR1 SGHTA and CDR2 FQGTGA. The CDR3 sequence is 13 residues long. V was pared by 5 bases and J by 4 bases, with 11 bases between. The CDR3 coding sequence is TGTGCCAGCAGCCAAGACGGATTCTATGGCTACACCTTC. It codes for CASSQDGFYGYTF.

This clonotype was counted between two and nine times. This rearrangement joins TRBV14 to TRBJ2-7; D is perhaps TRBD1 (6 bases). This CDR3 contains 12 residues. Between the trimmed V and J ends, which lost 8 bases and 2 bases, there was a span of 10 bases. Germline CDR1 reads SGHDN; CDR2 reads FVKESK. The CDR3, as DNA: TGTGCCAGCGGGACACGACCCTACGAGCAGTACTTC. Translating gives CASGTRPYEQYF.

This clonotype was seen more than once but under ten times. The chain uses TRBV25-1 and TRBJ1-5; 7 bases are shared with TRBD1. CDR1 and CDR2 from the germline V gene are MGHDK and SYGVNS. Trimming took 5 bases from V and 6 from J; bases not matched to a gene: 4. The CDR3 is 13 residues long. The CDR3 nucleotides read TGTGCCAGCAGTCCAGGGGACAGTCAGCCCCAGCATTTT. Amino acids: CASSPGDSQPQHF.

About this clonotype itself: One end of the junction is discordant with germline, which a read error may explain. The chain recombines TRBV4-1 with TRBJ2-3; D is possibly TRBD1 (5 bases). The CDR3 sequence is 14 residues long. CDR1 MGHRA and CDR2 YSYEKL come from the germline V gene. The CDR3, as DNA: TGCGCCAGTAGCCAGAGACAGCCCACAGATACGCAGTATTTT. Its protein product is CASSQRQPTDTQYF.

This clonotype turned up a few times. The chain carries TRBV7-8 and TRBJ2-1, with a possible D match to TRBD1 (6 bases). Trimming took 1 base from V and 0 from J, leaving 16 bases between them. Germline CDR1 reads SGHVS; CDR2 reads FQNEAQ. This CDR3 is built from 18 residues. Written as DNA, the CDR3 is TGTGCCAGCAGCTTAGGACTTGAGTCGGACAGCTCCTACAATGAGCAGTTCTTC. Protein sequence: CASSLGLESDSSYNEQFF.

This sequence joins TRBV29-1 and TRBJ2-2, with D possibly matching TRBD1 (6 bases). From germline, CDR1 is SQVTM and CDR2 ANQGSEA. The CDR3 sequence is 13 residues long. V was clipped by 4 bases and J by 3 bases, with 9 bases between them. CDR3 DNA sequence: TGCAGCGTTGCACAGGGAGACACCGGGGAGCTGTTTTTT. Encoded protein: CSVAQGDTGELFF.

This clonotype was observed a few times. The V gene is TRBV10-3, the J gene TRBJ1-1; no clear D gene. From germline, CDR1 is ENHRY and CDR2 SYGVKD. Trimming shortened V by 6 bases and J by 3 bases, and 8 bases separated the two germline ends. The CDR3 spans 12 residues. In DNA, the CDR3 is TGTGCCATCAGAAGGGCGGACACTGAAGCTTTCTTT. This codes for CAIRRADTEAFF.

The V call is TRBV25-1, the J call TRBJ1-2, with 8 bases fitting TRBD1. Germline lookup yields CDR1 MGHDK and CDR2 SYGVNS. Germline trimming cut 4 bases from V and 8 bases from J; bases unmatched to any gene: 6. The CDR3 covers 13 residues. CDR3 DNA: TGTGCCAGCAGTGCCCGACAGGGGTTCGGCTACACCTTC. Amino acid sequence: CASSARQGFGYTF.

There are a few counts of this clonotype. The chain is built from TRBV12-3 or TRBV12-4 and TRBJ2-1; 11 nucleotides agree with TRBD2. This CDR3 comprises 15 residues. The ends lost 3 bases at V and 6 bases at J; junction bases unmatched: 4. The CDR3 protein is CASSFVLAGVNEQFF. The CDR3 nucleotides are TGTGCCAGCAGTTTTGTACTAGCGGGGGTCAATGAGCAGTTCTTC.